This T cell receptor beta chain was obtained from a study of blood T cell repertoires in COVID-19. Turning to the study itself: The study drew acute and convalescent COVID-19 samples from the United States, Italy and Spain.

Authors' data handling: Reference gene primer amplification yielded estimated nucleated cell counts. The protocol was immunoSEQ multiplex PCR, while the TCRdb copy is restricted to in-frame clones and leaves out a portion. V and J calls and clone size follow that table, whereas D and trimming were derived from the DNA. The sample includes just under 65,000 clones, roughly 82% of them seen just once. Sequences were obtained from peripheral blood. The sequence was collected from a human donor in a cohort sampled during active COVID-19.

DNA for the CDR3: TGCGCCAGCAGCCAAGAGGCCGGGGATAATCAGCCCCAGCATTTT. Translated: CASSQEAGDNQPQHF. The chain is built from TRBV4-3 and TRBJ1-5; D not certain. Germline CDR1 reads LGHNA; CDR2 reads YSLEER. The CDR3 sequence is 15 residues long. Trimming shortened V by 0 bases and J by 4 bases, and 10 bases separated the two germline ends.